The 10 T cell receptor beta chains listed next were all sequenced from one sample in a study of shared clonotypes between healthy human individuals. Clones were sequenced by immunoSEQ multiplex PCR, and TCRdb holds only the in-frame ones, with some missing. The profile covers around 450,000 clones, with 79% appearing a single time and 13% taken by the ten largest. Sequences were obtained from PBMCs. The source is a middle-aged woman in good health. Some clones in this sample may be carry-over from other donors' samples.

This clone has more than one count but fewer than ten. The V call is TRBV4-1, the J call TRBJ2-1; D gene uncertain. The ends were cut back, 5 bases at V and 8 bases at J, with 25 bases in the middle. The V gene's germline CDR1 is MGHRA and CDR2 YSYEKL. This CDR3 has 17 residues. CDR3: CASSSLVLARSSDEQFF. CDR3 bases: TGCGCCAGCAGCTCCCTCGTCCTTGCTAGGTCATCTGATGAGCAGTTCTTC.

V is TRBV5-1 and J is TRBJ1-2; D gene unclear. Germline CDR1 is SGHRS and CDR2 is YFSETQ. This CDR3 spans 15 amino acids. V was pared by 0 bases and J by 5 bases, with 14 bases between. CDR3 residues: CASSLDSDAGYGYTF. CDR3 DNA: TGCGCCAGCAGCTTGGATTCCGACGCTGGGTATGGCTACACCTTC.

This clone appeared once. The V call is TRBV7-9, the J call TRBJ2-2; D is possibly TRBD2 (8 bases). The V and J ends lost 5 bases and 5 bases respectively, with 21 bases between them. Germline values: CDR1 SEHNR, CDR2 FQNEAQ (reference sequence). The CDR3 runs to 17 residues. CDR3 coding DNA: TGTGCCAGCAGCCCCACACCCGGGAGGGGGCGGACCGGGGAGCTGTTTTTT. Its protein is CASSPTPGRGRTGELFF.

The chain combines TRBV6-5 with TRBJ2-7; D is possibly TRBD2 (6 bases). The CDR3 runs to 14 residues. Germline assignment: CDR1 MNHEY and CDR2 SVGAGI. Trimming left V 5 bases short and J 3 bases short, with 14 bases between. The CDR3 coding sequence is TGTGCCAGCAGTCTCGGGGGAGCGGGCTACGAGCAGTACTTC. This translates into CASSLGGAGYEQYF.

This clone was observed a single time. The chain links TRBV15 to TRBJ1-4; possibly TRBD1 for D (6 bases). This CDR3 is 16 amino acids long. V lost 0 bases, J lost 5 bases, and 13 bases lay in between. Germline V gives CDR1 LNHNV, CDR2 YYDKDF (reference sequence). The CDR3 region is CATSRDFGGQNEKLFF. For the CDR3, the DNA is TGTGCCACCAGCAGAGATTTCGGGGGGCAGAATGAAAAACTGTTTTTT.

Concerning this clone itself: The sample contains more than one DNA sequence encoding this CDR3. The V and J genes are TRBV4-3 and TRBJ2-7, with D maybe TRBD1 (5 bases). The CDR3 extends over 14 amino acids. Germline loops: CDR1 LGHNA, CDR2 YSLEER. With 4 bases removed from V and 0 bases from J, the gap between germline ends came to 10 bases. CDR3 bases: TGCGCCAGCAGCCCGCGACAGAACTCCTACGAGCAGTACTTC. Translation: CASSPRQNSYEQYF.

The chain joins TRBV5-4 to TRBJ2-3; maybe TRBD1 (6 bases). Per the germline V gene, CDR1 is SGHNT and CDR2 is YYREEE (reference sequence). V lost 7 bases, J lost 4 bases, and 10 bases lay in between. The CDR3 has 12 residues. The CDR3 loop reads CASSWGPDTQYF. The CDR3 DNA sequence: TGTGCCAGCTCCTGGGGGCCAGATACGCAGTATTTT.

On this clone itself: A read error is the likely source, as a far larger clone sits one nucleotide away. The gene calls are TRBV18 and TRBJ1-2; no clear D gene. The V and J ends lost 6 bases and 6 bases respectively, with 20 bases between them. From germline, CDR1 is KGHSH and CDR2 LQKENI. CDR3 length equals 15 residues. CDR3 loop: CASSQTRETSHGYTF. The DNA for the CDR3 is TGTGCCAGCTCTCAAACCCGGGAGACATCCCATGGCTACACCTTC.

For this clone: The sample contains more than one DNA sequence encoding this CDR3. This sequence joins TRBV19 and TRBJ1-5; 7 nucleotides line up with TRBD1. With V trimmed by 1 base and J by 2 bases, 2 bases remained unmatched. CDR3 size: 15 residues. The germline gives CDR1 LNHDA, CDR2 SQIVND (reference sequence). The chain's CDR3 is CASSIGQGGNQPQHF. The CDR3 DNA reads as TGTGCCAGTAGTATAGGACAGGGAGGCAATCAGCCCCAGCATTTT.

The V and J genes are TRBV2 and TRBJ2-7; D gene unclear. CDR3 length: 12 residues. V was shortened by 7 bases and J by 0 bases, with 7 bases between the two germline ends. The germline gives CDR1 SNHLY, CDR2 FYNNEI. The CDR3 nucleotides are TGTGCCAGCACAGCGCTCTCCTACGAGCAGTACTTC. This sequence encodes CASTALSYEQYF. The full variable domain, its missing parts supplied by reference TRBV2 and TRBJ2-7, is EPEVTQTPSHQVTQMGQEVILRCVPISNHLYFYWYRQILGQKVEFLVSFYNNEISEKSEIFDDQFSVERPDGSNFTLKIRSTKLEDSAMYFCASTALSYEQYFGPGTRLTVT.